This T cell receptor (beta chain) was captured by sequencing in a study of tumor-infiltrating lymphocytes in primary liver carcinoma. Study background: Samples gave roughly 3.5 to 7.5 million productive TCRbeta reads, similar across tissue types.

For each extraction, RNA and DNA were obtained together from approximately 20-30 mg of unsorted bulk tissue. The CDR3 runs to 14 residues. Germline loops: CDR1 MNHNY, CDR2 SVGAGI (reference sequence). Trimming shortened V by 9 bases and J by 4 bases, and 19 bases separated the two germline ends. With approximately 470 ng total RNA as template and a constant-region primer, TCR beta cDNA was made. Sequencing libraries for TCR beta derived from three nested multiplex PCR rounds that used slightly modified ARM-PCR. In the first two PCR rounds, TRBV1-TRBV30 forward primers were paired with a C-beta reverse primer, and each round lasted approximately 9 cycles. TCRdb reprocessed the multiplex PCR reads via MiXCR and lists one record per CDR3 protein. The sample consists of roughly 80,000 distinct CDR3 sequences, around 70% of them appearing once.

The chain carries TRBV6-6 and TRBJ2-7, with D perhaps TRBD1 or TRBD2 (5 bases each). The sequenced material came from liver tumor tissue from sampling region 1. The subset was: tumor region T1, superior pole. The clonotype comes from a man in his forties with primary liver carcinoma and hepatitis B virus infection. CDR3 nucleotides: TGTGCCAGTCGGGACGGATCCCTGAGGTACGAGCAGTACTTC. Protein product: CASRDGSLRYEQYF.